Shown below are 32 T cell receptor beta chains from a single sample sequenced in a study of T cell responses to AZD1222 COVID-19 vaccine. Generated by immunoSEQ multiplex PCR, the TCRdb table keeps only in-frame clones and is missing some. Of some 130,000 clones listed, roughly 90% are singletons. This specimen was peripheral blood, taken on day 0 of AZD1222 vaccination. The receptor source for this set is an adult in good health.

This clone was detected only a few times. The CDR3: CASSGTGGLGEQYF. The DNA for the CDR3 is TGCGCCAGCAGTGGAACAGGGGGTCTGGGGGAGCAGTACTTC. The rearrangement uses TRBV5-1 and TRBJ2-7; 8 nucleotides line up with TRBD1. V shed 5 bases, J shed 7 bases, and the junction held 11 bases outside the gene matches. This CDR3 is built from 14 residues. Germline V lookup: CDR1 SGHRS, CDR2 YFSETQ.

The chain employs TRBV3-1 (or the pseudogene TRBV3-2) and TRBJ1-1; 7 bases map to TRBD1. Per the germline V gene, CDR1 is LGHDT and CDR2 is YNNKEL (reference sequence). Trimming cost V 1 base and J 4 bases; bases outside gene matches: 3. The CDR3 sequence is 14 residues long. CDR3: CASSQAGGGTEAFF. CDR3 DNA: TGTGCCAGCAGCCAAGCAGGGGGGGGCACTGAAGCTTTCTTT.

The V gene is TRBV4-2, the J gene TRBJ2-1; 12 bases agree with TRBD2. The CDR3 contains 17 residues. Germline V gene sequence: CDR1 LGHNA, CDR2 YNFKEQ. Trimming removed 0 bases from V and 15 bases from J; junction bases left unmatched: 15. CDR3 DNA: TGTGCCAGCAGCCAAGATTCTAGCGGGAGGGTAGGCTCTGGGGGGTTCTTC. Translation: CASSQDSSGRVGSGGFF.

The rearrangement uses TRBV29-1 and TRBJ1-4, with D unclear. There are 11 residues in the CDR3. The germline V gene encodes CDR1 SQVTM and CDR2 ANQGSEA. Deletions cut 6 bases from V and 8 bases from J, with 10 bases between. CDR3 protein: CSVDDREKLFF. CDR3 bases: TGCAGCGTCGACGACCGCGAAAAACTGTTTTTT.

CDR3 bases: TGTGCCAGCTCCAGGGGAAACACTGAAGCTTTCTTT. Protein sequence: CASSRGNTEAFF. V and J are TRBV6-5 and TRBJ1-1, with D maybe TRBD1 (6 bases). This CDR3 contains 12 residues. Germline V gene sequence: CDR1 MNHEY, CDR2 SVGAGI. Trimming pared 8 bases from V and 2 bases from J, leaving 9 bases between.

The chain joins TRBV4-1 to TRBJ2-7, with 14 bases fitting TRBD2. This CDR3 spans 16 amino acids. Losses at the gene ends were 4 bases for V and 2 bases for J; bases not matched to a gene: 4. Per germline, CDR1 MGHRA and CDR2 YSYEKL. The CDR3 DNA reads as TGCGCCAGCAGCCCCGAGACTAGCGGGAGGGCCTACGAGCAGTACTTC. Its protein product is CASSPETSGRAYEQYF.

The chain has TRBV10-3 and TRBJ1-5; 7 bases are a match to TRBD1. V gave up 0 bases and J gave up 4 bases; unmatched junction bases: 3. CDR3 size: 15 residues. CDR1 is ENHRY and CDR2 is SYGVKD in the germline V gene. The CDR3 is CAISESTGNNQPQHF. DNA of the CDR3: TGTGCCATCAGTGAGTCGACAGGGAATAATCAGCCCCAGCATTTT.

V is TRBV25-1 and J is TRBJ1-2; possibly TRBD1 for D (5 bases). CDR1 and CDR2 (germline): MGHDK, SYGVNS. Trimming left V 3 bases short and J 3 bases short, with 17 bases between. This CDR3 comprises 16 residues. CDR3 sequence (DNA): TGTGCCAGCAGTGACTCCCCAGGGAAGTCGGACTATGGCTACACCTTC. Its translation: CASSDSPGKSDYGYTF.

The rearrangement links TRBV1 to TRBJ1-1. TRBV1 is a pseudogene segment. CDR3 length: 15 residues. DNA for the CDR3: TGCACCAGCAGCCAGGGGGGAGTGGGGAACACTGAAGCTTTCTTT. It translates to CTSSQGGVGNTEAFF.

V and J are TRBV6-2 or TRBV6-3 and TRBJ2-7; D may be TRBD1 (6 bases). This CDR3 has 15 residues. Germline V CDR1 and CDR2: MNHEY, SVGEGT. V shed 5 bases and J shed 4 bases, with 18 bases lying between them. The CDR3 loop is CASSTGPGDVYEQYF. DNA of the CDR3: TGTGCCAGCAGTACGGGGCCAGGGGATGTGTACGAGCAGTACTTC.

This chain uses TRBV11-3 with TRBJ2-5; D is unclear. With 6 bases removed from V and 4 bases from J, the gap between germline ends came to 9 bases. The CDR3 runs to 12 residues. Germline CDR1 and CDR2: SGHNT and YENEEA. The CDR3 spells CASSSPGETQYF. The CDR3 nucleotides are TGTGCCAGCAGTTCCCCAGGAGAGACCCAGTACTTC.

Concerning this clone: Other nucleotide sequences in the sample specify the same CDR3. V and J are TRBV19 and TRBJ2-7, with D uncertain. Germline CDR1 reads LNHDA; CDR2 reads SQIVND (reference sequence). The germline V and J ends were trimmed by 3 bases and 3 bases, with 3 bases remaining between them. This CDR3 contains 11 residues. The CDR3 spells CASSIGYEQYF. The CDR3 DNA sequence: TGTGCCAGTAGTATCGGCTACGAGCAGTACTTC.

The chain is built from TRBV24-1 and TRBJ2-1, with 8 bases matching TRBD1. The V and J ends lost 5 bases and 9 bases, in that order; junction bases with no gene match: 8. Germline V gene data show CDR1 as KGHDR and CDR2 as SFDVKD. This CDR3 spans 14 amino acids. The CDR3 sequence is CATSAGTGSSEQFF. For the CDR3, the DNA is TGTGCCACCAGTGCCGGGACAGGCTCAAGTGAGCAGTTCTTC.

The CDR3 loop is CASSLPPYERAYNEQFF. CDR3 DNA: TGTGCCAGCAGCTTACCCCCTTACGAGCGGGCCTACAATGAGCAGTTCTTC. The V call is TRBV11-2, the J call TRBJ2-1; weak D call: TRBD2 (6 bases). CDR1 is SGHAT and CDR2 is FQNNGV in the germline V gene. The CDR3 spans 17 residues. Trimming removed 2 bases from V and 2 bases from J, with 16 bases in between.

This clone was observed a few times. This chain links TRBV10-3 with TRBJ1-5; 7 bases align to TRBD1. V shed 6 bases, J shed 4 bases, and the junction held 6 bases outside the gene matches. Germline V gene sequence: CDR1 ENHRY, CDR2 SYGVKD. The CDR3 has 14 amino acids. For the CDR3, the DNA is TGTGCCATCAGCCGGGACAGCTCAAATCAGCCCCAGCATTTT. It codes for CAISRDSSNQPQHF.

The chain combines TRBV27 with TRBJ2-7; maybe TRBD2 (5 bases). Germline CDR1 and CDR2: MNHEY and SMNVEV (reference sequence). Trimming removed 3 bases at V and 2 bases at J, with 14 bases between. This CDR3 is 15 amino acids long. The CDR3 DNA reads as TGTGCCAGCAGTTTGGTGAGGGATCGACCCTACGAGCAGTACTTC. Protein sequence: CASSLVRDRPYEQYF.

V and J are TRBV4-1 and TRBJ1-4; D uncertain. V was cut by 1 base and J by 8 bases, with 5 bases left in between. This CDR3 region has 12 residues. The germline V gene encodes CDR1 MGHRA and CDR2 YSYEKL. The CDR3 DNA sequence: TGCGCCAGCAGCCAAGGGTGGGAAAAACTGTTTTTT. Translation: CASSQGWEKLFF.

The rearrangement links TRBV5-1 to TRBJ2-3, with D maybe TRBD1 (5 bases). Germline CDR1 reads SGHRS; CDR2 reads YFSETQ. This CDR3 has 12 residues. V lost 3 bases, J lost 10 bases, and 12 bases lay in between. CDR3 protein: CASSSAGSAQYF. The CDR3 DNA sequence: TGCGCCAGCAGCTCGGCAGGGTCAGCGCAGTATTTT.

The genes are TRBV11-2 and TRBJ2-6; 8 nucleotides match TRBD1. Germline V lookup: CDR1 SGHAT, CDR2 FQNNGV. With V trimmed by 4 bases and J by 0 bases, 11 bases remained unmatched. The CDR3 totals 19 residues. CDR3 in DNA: TGTGCCAGCAGCTCCTATGCCGGGACAGGAGACTCTGGGGCCAACGTCCTGACTTTC. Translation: CASSSYAGTGDSGANVLTF.

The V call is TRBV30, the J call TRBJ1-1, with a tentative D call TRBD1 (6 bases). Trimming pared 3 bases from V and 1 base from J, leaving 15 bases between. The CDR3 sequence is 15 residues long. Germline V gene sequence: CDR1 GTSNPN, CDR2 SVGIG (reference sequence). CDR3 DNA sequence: TGTGCCTGGAGCGCCCCGGAGACAGGGAACACTGAAGCTTTCTTT. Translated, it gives CAWSAPETGNTEAFF. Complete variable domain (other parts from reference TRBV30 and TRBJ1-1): SQTIHQWPATLVQPVGSPLSLECTVEGTSNPNLYWYRQAAGRGLQLLFYSVGIGQISSEVPQNLSASRPQDRQFILSSKKLLLSDSGFYLCAWSAPETGNTEAFFGQGTRLTVV.

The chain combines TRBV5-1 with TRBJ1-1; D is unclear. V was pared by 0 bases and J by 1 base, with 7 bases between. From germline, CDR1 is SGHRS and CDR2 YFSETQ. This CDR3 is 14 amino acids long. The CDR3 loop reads CASSLGQPNTEAFF. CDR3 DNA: TGCGCCAGCAGCTTGGGGCAGCCGAACACTGAAGCTTTCTTT.

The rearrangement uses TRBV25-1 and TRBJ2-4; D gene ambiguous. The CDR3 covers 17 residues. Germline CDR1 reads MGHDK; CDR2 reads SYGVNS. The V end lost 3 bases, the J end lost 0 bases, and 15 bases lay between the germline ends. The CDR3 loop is CASSDGTTLVAKNIQYF. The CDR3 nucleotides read TGTGCCAGCAGTGACGGAACGACTCTAGTAGCCAAAAACATTCAGTACTTC.

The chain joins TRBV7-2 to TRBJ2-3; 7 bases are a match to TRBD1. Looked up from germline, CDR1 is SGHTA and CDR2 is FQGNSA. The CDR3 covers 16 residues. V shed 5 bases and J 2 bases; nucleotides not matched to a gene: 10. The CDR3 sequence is CASSQGDSRPTDTQYF. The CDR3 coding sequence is TGTGCCAGCAGCCAAGGGGACAGCCGCCCCACAGATACGCAGTATTTT. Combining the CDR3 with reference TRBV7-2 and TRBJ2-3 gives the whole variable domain GAGVSQSPSNKVTEKGKDVELRCDPISGHTALYWYRQSLGQGLEFLIYFQGNSAPDKSGLPSDRFSAERTGGSVSTLTIQRTQQEDSAVYLCASSQGDSRPTDTQYFGPGTRLTVL.

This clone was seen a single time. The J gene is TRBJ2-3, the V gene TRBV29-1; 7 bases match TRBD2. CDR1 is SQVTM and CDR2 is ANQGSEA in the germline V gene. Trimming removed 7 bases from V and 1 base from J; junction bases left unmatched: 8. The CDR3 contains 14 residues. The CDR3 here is CSAVGLEGTDTQYF. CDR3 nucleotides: TGCAGCGCCGTCGGACTAGAAGGCACAGATACGCAGTATTTT.

The CDR3 here is CASSSILQWGPGANVLTF. CDR3 bases: TGTGCCAGCAGCTCAATCCTCCAATGGGGGCCTGGGGCCAACGTCCTGACTTTC. V gene TRBV7-3 combines with J gene TRBJ2-6; D may be TRBD1 (6 bases). There are 18 residues in the CDR3. Germline V gene sequence: CDR1 SGHTA, CDR2 FQGTGA. Trimming cost V 4 bases and J 2 bases, with 18 bases left between them.

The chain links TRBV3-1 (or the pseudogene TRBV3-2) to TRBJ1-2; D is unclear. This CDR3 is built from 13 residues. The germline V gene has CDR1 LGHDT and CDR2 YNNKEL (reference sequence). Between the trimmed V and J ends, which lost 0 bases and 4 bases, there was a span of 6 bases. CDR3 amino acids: CASSQESFYGYTF. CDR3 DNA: TGTGCCAGCAGCCAAGAATCATTCTATGGCTACACCTTC.

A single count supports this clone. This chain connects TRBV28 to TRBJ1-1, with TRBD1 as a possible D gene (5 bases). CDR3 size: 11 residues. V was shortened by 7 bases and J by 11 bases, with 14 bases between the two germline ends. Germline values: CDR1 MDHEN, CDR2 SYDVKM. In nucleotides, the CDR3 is TGTGCCAGCACCGTAAGGGGTGGGGCTTTCTTT. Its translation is CASTVRGGAFF.

The CDR3 DNA reads TGTGCCAGCAGTTCCCCCACGAGGGGCAACACCATATATTTT. Translated: CASSSPTRGNTIYF. The V gene is TRBV27, the J gene TRBJ1-3; D possibly corresponds to TRBD1 (5 bases). V was cut by 4 bases and J by 7 bases, with 14 bases left in between. Germline V gene data show CDR1 as MNHEY and CDR2 as SMNVEV (reference sequence). CDR3 length equals 14 residues.

The DNA for the CDR3 is TGTGCCAGCAGCCGCATGGGAGAGCAGTTCTTC. Its translation: CASSRMGEQFF. The chain recombines TRBV7-9 with TRBJ2-1; D ambiguous. This CDR3 has 11 amino acids. Germline CDR1 is SEHNR and CDR2 is FQNEAQ (reference sequence). The V gene lost 5 bases and the J gene lost 10 bases, with 9 bases spanning the gap.

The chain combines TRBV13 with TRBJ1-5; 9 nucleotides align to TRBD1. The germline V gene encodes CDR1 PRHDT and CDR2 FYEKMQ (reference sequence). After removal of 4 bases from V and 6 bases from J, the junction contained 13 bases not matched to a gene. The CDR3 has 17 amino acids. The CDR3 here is CASSSAGTGQHGQPQHF. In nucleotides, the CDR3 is TGTGCCAGCAGCTCTGCCGGGACAGGGCAGCACGGTCAGCCCCAGCATTTT.

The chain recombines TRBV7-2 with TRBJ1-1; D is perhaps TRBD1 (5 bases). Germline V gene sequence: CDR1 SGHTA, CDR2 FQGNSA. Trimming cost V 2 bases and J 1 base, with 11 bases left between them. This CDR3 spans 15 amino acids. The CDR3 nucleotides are TGTGCCAGCAGCTTATATAACGGACAGAACACTGAAGCTTTCTTT. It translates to CASSLYNGQNTEAFF.

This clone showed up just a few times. CDR3 bases: TGTGCCAGCAGTTACCCCACAGATTCCGACTCCTACAATGAGCAGTTCTTC. Translated, it gives CASSYPTDSDSYNEQFF. V gene TRBV6-2 or TRBV6-3 combines with J gene TRBJ2-1, with unresolved D. CDR1 is MNHEY, CDR2 SVGEGT, per germline. V lost 2 bases and J lost 0, with 14 bases in between. The CDR3 extends over 17 amino acids.